What follows is one T cell receptor (beta chain) and its context. Its target is unknown. This record belongs to a study of T cell responses to AZD1222 COVID-19 vaccine. Study findings and constraints: Seropositive AZD1222 recipients at baseline numbered only 6 or 7. Increases in Spike-specific TCR breadth and depth were seen after two AZD1222 doses.

The V segment lost 3 bases and the J segment 4 bases; nucleotides outside the gene matches: 8. CDR1 is LGHNA and CDR2 is YNFKEQ in the germline V gene. The CDR3 is 16 amino acids. Only in-frame clones appear in the TCRdb table, and some are missing; sequencing was by immunoSEQ multiplex PCR. The profile shows around 130,000 clones, 85% to 95% of them singletons. The sequenced sample was peripheral blood, obtained on day 0 of AZD1222 vaccination. The J gene is TRBJ1-2, the V gene TRBV4-2, with TRBD1 matching 10 bases. The TCR originated in an adult in good health. In DNA form, the CDR3 reads TGTGCCAGCAGCCAGACAGGGGGCGGAATATTCTATGGCTACACCTTC. This gives the protein CASSQTGGGIFYGYTF.